The 25 T cell receptor beta chains below all came from one sample that was sequenced in a study of blood T cells in healthy people across ages. A J-beta primer mix and a sample-barcoded 5' primer were used in a second PCR of roughly 6 to 11 cycles. TCRdb processed the 5' RACE reads anew with MiXCR; each CDR3 protein has one entry. The sample lists about 780,000 distinct CDR3 sequences, about half seen once, with about a sixth in the top ten. Sequencing input: blood. These receptor sequences come from an elderly man in good health.

This sequence joins TRBV6-1 and TRBJ2-1; 15 positions match TRBD2. From germline, CDR1 is MNHNS and CDR2 SASEGT. V shed 6 bases and J 0 bases; nucleotides not matched to a gene: 6. CDR3 length: 18 residues. CDR3 protein: CASRDGTSGRPSYNEQFF. Written as DNA, the CDR3 is TGTGCCAGCAGGGACGGGACTAGCGGGAGGCCCTCCTACAATGAGCAGTTCTTC.

The chain joins TRBV7-9 to TRBJ2-3; D perhaps matches TRBD2 (6 bases). The CDR3 consists of 15 residues. The V gene lost 4 bases and the J gene lost 10 bases, with 21 bases spanning the gap. Per the germline V gene, CDR1 is SEHNR and CDR2 is FQNEAQ (reference sequence). As DNA, the CDR3 is TGTGCCAGCAGCTCCCTGAGGGGCGGGACGGATGCGCAGTATTTT. Translating it yields CASSSLRGGTDAQYF. Using reference TRBV7-9 and TRBJ2-3 for the parts outside the CDR3, the full variable domain is DTGVSQNPRHKITKRGQNVTFRCDPISEHNRLYWYRQTLGQGPEFLTYFQNEAQLEKSRLLSDRFSAERPKGSFSTLEIQRTEQGDSAMYLCASSSLRGGTDAQYFGPGTRLTVL.

There are a few counts of this clonotype. The chain has TRBV9 and TRBJ2-1; no clear D gene. The germline V gene encodes CDR1 SGDLS and CDR2 YYNGEE. The CDR3 contains 13 residues. V was trimmed by 1 base and J by 0 bases, leaving 2 bases between them. Written as DNA, the CDR3 is TGTGCCAGCAGCGTACACTCCTACAATGAGCAGTTCTTC. Protein product: CASSVHSYNEQFF.

This clonotype was counted only a few times. The chain joins TRBV12-3 or TRBV12-4 to TRBJ2-1; a weak D match, TRBD2 (6 bases). This CDR3 contains 16 residues. V lost 2 bases and J lost 7, with 18 bases in between. CDR3: CASSLSAGRGRNEQFF. CDR3 nucleotide sequence: TGTGCCAGCAGTTTATCGGCCGGGCGGGGTAGGAATGAGCAGTTCTTC.

This clonotype turned up a few times. The chain is built from TRBV20-1 and TRBJ2-5; TRBD2 aligns across 8 bases. The V gene end was trimmed by 3 bases and the J gene end by 1 base; junction bases not matched to a gene: 10. CDR3 size: 16 residues. Germline assignment: CDR1 DFQATT and CDR2 SNEGSKA (reference sequence). This chain's CDR3 is CSASLDAGGPQETQYF. CDR3 DNA sequence: TGCAGTGCTAGTCTTGACGCGGGGGGCCCCCAAGAGACCCAGTACTTC.

The chain employs TRBV12-3 or TRBV12-4 and TRBJ1-5; D uncertain. This CDR3 is 13 amino acids long. The ends were cut back, 7 bases at V and 3 bases at J, with 10 bases in the middle. CDR3 nucleotides: TGTGCCAGCACAGCGGGAGCCAATCAGCCCCAGCATTTT. Protein: CASTAGANQPQHF.

The chain uses TRBV5-1 and TRBJ1-6, with D possibly being TRBD1 (5 bases). Per the germline V gene, CDR1 is SGHRS and CDR2 is YFSETQ. Trimming shortened V by 2 bases and J by 10 bases, and 13 bases separated the two germline ends. The CDR3 has 14 amino acids. DNA for the CDR3: TGCGCCAGCAGCTTTGGGGGTAGAACCTCACCCCTCCACTTT. This encodes CASSFGGRTSPLHF.

This rearrangement joins TRBV28 to TRBJ2-7; TRBD1 agrees at 9 bases. J was trimmed by 0 bases and V by 4 bases; bases with no gene match: 13. The length of the CDR3 is 18 residues. Germline V gene sequence: CDR1 MDHEN, CDR2 SYDVKM. CDR3 sequence: CASSSGFGQGTLSYEQYF. The CDR3 DNA reads as TGTGCCAGCAGTTCAGGCTTTGGACAGGGGACTCTCTCCTACGAGCAGTACTTC.

V usage is TRBV5-1 and J usage is TRBJ1-1; 8 bases fit TRBD1. This CDR3 contains 15 residues. Germline CDR1 and CDR2: SGHRS and YFSETQ. The junction had 5 bases not matched to a gene; V was cut back by 4 bases and J by 0 bases. CDR3 sequence (DNA): TGCGCCAGCAGCCCTTCGACAGGGGTGAACACTGAAGCTTTCTTT. It encodes CASSPSTGVNTEAFF.

This clonotype turned up a few times. This chain joins TRBV25-1 and TRBJ1-5, with D possibly being TRBD1 (5 bases). Looked up from germline, CDR1 is MGHDK and CDR2 is SYGVNS. V was clipped by 6 bases and J by 2 bases, with 11 bases between them. The CDR3 has 14 amino acids. The chain's CDR3 is CASSWGDGNQPQHF. The CDR3 coding sequence is TGTGCCAGCAGCTGGGGGGATGGCAATCAGCCCCAGCATTTT.

This chain uses TRBV6-6 with TRBJ2-3, with no clear D. Trimming took 11 bases from V and 0 from J, leaving 12 bases between them. Per the germline V gene, CDR1 is MNHNY and CDR2 is SVGAGI (reference sequence). This CDR3 is built from 13 residues. The CDR3 loop reads CAGARTSTDTQYF. CDR3 bases: TGTGCCGGCGCAAGAACTAGCACAGATACGCAGTATTTT.

This chain uses TRBV7-9 with TRBJ1-2; D gene uncertain. The CDR3 length is 13 residues. Germline V CDR1 and CDR2: SEHNR, FQNEAQ (reference sequence). The germline V and J ends were trimmed by 1 base and 13 bases, with 16 bases remaining between them. CDR3 in DNA: TGTGCCAGCAGCTTAGAGGCAGGCCGTCGCTGCACCTTC. Its protein product is CASSLEAGRRCTF. Drawing the rest from reference TRBV7-9 and TRBJ1-2, the complete variable domain is DTGVSQNPRHKITKRGQNVTFRCDPISEHNRLYWYRQTLGQGPEFLTYFQNEAQLEKSRLLSDRFSAERPKGSFSTLEIQRTEQGDSAMYLCASSLEAGRRCTFGSGTRLTVV.

The table lists this clonotype with many counts. The chain joins TRBV13 to TRBJ2-7; 7 nucleotides match TRBD1. The trim removed 5 bases at V and 2 bases at J, leaving 6 bases unmatched. The CDR3 extends over 14 amino acids. Germline values: CDR1 PRHDT, CDR2 FYEKMQ (reference sequence). As DNA, the CDR3 is TGTGCCAGCAGCCGTGGCACAGGGGCCTACGAGCAGTACTTC. This translates into CASSRGTGAYEQYF.

This clonotype was counted only a few times. The chain is built from TRBV6-5 and TRBJ1-1, with D possibly TRBD1 on 5 matching bases. CDR1 and CDR2 from the germline V gene are MNHEY and SVGAGI. Deletions cut 5 bases from V and 1 base from J, with 11 bases between. The CDR3 spans 14 residues. The CDR3 DNA sequence: TGTGCCAGCAGTACGGGACGGAAGAACACTGAAGCTTTCTTT. This sequence encodes CASSTGRKNTEAFF.

The J gene is TRBJ2-1, the V gene TRBV7-2, with 9 bases aligning to TRBD2. The CDR3 has 16 amino acids. The ends lost 1 base at V and 6 bases at J; junction bases unmatched: 7. The V gene's germline CDR1 is SGHTA and CDR2 FQGNSA. The CDR3 spells CASSLVLAGGRNEQFF. The CDR3 DNA sequence: TGTGCCAGCAGCTTAGTTCTGGCGGGAGGGCGCAATGAGCAGTTCTTC.

The gene calls are TRBV12-1 and TRBJ2-7; the table gives TRBD1 as D, unverified against the DNA. TRBV12-1 is a listed pseudogene. This CDR3 has 13 residues. The CDR3 region is CASSFGRDNEQYF. The CDR3 nucleotides read TGTGCCAGCAGCTTTGGCAGGGACAACGAGCAGTACTTC.

This clonotype was recorded a few times. This rearrangement joins TRBV20-1 to TRBJ2-5; a weak D match, TRBD2 (8 bases). The germline V gene has CDR1 DFQATT and CDR2 SNEGSKA (reference sequence). The CDR3 runs 16 residues. Trimming stripped 6 bases from V and 5 bases from J, with 25 bases between. The CDR3 is CSASRTSRGGFETQYF. In nucleotides, the CDR3 is TGCAGTGCGTCCCGGACTAGCAGGGGGGGGTTCGAGACCCAGTACTTC.

The table lists this clonotype with many counts. The chain recombines TRBV7-2 with TRBJ2-1; D gene uncertain. This CDR3 has 13 residues. The germline CDR1 and CDR2 sequences are SGHTA and FQGNSA. Deletions cut 5 bases from V and 7 bases from J, with 12 bases between. CDR3 DNA sequence: TGTGCCAGCAGCCAAACTCGGGTAAATGAGCAGTTCTTC. Protein product: CASSQTRVNEQFF. The full variable domain, completed using reference TRBV7-2 and TRBJ2-1, is GAGVSQSPSNKVTEKGKDVELRCDPISGHTALYWYRQSLGQGLEFLIYFQGNSAPDKSGLPSDRFSAERTGGSVSTLTIQRTQQEDSAVYLCASSQTRVNEQFFGPGTRLTVL.

V and J are TRBV12-3 or TRBV12-4 and TRBJ2-5; D call uncertain. Deletions cut 6 bases from V and 4 bases from J, with 12 bases between. The CDR3 has 13 residues. The CDR3 here is CASRTQDIETQYF. CDR3 sequence (DNA): TGTGCCAGCAGAACCCAGGATATAGAGACCCAGTACTTC.

V is TRBV20-1 and J is TRBJ2-7; 8 nucleotides align to TRBD2. The DNA end lines up better with TRBJ2-5; the J call may be wrong. There are 14 residues in the CDR3. Germline V gene sequence: CDR1 DFQATT, CDR2 SNEGSKA (reference sequence). Here the CDR3 DNA reads TGCAGTGCTAGGCGGGGGGTTGGGCTAGAGACCCAGTACTTC. It encodes CSARRGVGLETQYF.

The rearrangement links TRBV5-1 to TRBJ1-2, with 9 nucleotides matching TRBD1. Germline assignment: CDR1 SGHRS and CDR2 YFSETQ. This CDR3 has 15 amino acids. V lost 4 bases to trimming and J lost 2 bases; unmatched junction nucleotides: 6. CDR3 sequence reads: CASSTTGGQNYGYTF. CDR3 DNA: TGCGCCAGCAGCACCACAGGGGGCCAGAACTATGGCTACACCTTC. Using reference TRBV5-1 and TRBJ1-2 for the parts outside the CDR3, the full variable domain is KAGVTQTPRYLIKTRGQQVTLSCSPISGHRSVSWYQQTPGQGLQFLFEYFSETQRNKGNFPGRFSGRQFSNSRSEMNVSTLELGDSALYLCASSTTGGQNYGYTFGSGTRLTVV.

The chain couples TRBV14 to TRBJ2-1, with 8 bases matching TRBD1. CDR1 is SGHDN and CDR2 is FVKESK in the germline V gene. V dropped 2 bases and J dropped 8; count of bases not matched to a gene: 26. The CDR3 extends over 21 amino acids. CDR3 sequence: CASSQTQGKDRAGILQYEQFF. The CDR3 DNA follows: TGTGCCAGCAGCCAAACCCAAGGGAAGGACAGGGCAGGAATTTTGCAATATGAGCAGTTCTTC. Together with reference TRBV14 and TRBJ2-1, the CDR3 gives the full variable domain: EAGVTQFPSHSVIEKGQTVTLRCDPISGHDNLYWYRRVMGKEIKFLLHFVKESKQDESGMPNNRFLAERTGGTYSTLKVQPAELEDSGVYFCASSQTQGKDRAGILQYEQFFGPGTRLTVL.

This clonotype was seen at least ten times. The gene calls are TRBV7-2 and TRBJ2-5; 11 bases map to TRBD2. Germline assignment: CDR1 SGHTA and CDR2 FQGNSA. V was clipped by 5 bases and J by 5 bases; unmatched bases: 7. The CDR3 runs 15 residues. The CDR3 spells CASSLGLAGYETQYF. For the CDR3, the DNA is TGTGCCAGCAGCCTAGGACTAGCGGGCTACGAGACCCAGTACTTC. The full variable domain, with the rest looked up from reference TRBV7-2 and TRBJ2-5, is GAGVSQSPSNKVTEKGKDVELRCDPISGHTALYWYRQSLGQGLEFLIYFQGNSAPDKSGLPSDRFSAERTGGSVSTLTIQRTQQEDSAVYLCASSLGLAGYETQYFGPGTRLLVL.

This clonotype was observed a few times. V gene TRBV9 combines with J gene TRBJ2-1, with 11 bases lining up with TRBD2. The CDR3 has 14 amino acids. Germline CDR1 and CDR2: SGDLS and YYNGEE. The V gene end was trimmed by 4 bases and the J gene end by 7 bases; junction bases not matched to a gene: 4. CDR3 amino acids: CASSRRTSGNEQFF. The CDR3 nucleotides are TGTGCCAGCAGCAGACGGACTAGCGGGAATGAGCAGTTCTTC.

In its sample, this clonotype was seen a few times. The rearrangement uses TRBV25-1 and TRBJ2-1, with 9 bases that match TRBD2. Matching the DNA end better, TRBJ2-7 makes the J call doubtful. There are 16 residues in the CDR3. Germline values: CDR1 MGHDK, CDR2 SYGVNS. CDR3 coding DNA: TGTGCCAGCAGTCTTAGCGGGAGACCTTCCTACAATGAGCAGTACTTC. As protein: CASSLSGRPSYNEQYF.